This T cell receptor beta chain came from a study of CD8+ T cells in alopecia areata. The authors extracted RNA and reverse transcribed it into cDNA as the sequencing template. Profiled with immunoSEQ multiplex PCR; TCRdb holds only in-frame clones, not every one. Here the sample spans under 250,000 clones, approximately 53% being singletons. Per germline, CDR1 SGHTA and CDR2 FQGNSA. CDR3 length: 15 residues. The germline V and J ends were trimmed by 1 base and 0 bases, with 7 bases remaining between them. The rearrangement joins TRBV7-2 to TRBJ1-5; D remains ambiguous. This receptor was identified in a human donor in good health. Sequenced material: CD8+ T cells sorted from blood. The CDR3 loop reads CASSLDGSSNQPQHF. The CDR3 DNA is TGTGCCAGCAGCTTAGACGGTTCTAGCAATCAGCCCCAGCATTTT.